These 17 T cell receptor beta chains came from one sample sequenced in a study of Graves' ophthalmopathy and Graves' hyperthyroidism listed by TCRdb under 2018. These reads were obtained on an Illumina HiSeq 2000. For repertoire sequencing, TCR beta CDR3 regions were amplified from RNA transcripts. The first round of RT-PCR was done with HTBI primers and the Qiagen OneStep RT-PCR kit, and was followed by a second round of multiplex PCR, then size selection and purification. TCRdb ran its own pipeline on the public reads, namely fastp trimming at Q25 and MiXCR clone calling, and kept in-frame beta chains. Duplicate CDR3 protein sequences are folded into a single record with the most common DNA and genes. The sample yields approximately 380,000 distinct CDR3 sequences; under 25% were counted once. Jointly, the top ten make up 2.5% to 3.5% of the sample. The specimen was peripheral blood. The receptors stem from a woman aged 18-35 years with stable Graves' hyperthyroidism. Donor details come from another sample of the same person, matched by shared clones.

This clonotype was counted ten times or more. The CDR3 DNA sequence: TGTGCCAGCAGTTTAGGGGACAGGGGCGGACACGAGCAGTACTTC. Its protein is CASSLGDRGGHEQYF. The chain recombines TRBV28 with TRBJ2-7; TRBD1 aligns across 10 bases. The germline CDR1 and CDR2 sequences are MDHEN and SYDVKM. CDR3 size: 15 residues. The ends lost 2 bases at V and 5 bases at J; junction bases unmatched: 6.

In its sample, this clonotype was seen once. The genes are TRBV12-3 or TRBV12-4 and TRBJ2-7; D ambiguous. Trimming left V 5 bases short and J 4 bases short, with 18 bases between. The CDR3 extends over 15 amino acids. The CDR3 DNA reads TGTGCCAGCAGTGTCGGTTTTCGGGTATGGTACGAGCAGTACTTC. This sequence encodes CASSVGFRVWYEQYF.

CDR3 protein: CASSFEWFTEAFF. CDR3 DNA sequence: TGTGCCAGCAGCTTCGAATGGTTCACTGAAGCTTTCTTT. This chain joins TRBV7-8 and TRBJ1-1; D unresolved. V was pared by 3 bases and J by 4 bases, with 9 bases between. The CDR3 has 13 amino acids. Looked up from germline, CDR1 is SGHVS and CDR2 is FQNEAQ.

Concerning this clonotype: Since a much larger clone is just one base distant, this may be a read error. The rearrangement links TRBV5-1 to TRBJ2-7; TRBD2 is a possible D gene (6 bases). Germline V gene sequence: CDR1 SGHRS, CDR2 YFSETQ. V was pared by 6 bases and J by 0 bases, with 10 bases between. This CDR3 spans 13 amino acids. The CDR3 nucleotides are TGCGCCAGCAAAGTGGACTACTCCTACGAGCAGTACTTC. Translating it yields CASKVDYSYEQYF. The variable domain in full, with the rest retrieved from reference TRBV5-1 and TRBJ2-7, is KAGVTQTPRYLIKTRGQQVTLSCSPISGHRSVSWYQQTPGQGLQFLFEYFSETQRNKGNFPGRFSGRQFSNSRSEMNVSTLELGDSALYLCASKVDYSYEQYFGPGTRLTVT.

Notes on this clonotype: This may stem from a read error, because a much larger clone lies one nucleotide away. The chain uses TRBV3-1 and TRBJ2-2, with D tentatively TRBD2 (5 bases). The CDR3 length is 14 residues. Germline V CDR1 and CDR2: LGHDT, YNNKEL (reference sequence). CDR3 region: CASSHQYQTGELCF. The CDR3 DNA reads TGTGCCAGCAGCCATCAGTACCAGACCGGGGAGCTGTGTTTT.

The chain uses TRBV6-5 and TRBJ2-7; 7 bases align to TRBD2. The CDR3 loop spans 11 amino acids. The V gene end was trimmed by 4 bases and the J gene end by 11 bases; junction bases not matched to a gene: 5. Germline loops: CDR1 MNHEY, CDR2 SVGAGI. This chain's CDR3 is CASSSQAGEYF. The CDR3, as DNA: TGTGCCAGCAGTTCCCAGGCGGGGGAGTACTTC.

This clonotype was seen ten or more times. The J gene is TRBJ2-2, the V gene TRBV2; tentative D call: TRBD2 (6 bases). CDR3 length: 16 amino acids. Germline CDR1 is SNHLY and CDR2 is FYNNEI. V lost 6 bases to trimming and J lost 1 base, with 15 bases between them. The CDR3 DNA reads TGTGCCAGCAGCTTCGGGGCTAGCGAGAACACCGGGGAGCTGTTTTTT. As protein: CASSFGASENTGELFF.

This clonotype was detected many times. The chain recombines TRBV9 with TRBJ1-2, with no clear D. Germline V CDR1 and CDR2: SGDLS, YYNGEE. CDR3 length equals 13 residues. Trimming shortened V by 4 bases and J by 5 bases, and 12 bases separated the two germline ends. CDR3 DNA: TGTGCCAGCAGCCCCGCTTCCGGGTATGGCTACACCTTC. Encoded protein: CASSPASGYGYTF.

Note on this clonotype: It is likely a read error, because the conserved phenylalanine at the end of the CDR3 is missing. No DNA is shown, since the ends of the CDR3 on it are uncertain; the CDR3 is the one TCRdb lists. The V and J genes are TRBV6-1 and TRBJ2-7; the D call TRBD1 from the table was never checked on the DNA. The germline gives CDR1 MNHNS, CDR2 SASEGT. The CDR3 length is 14 residues, termini included. This CDR3 is CASSEVGVSYEQDI.

The gene calls are TRBV7-9 and TRBJ2-7, with 7 bases identical to TRBD1. Germline values: CDR1 SEHNR, CDR2 FQNEAQ (reference sequence). This CDR3 spans 15 amino acids. Trimming cost V 5 bases and J 3 bases; bases outside gene matches: 10. CDR3 sequence: CASSPPAQGDYEQYF. The DNA for the CDR3 is TGTGCCAGCAGCCCCCCGGCGCAGGGGGACTACGAGCAGTACTTC.

This clonotype has ten or more counts. The chain employs TRBV14 and TRBJ1-6, with D hard to call. The V and J ends lost 1 base and 9 bases respectively, with 10 bases between them. CDR1 is SGHDN and CDR2 is FVKESK in the germline V gene. The CDR3 length is 14 residues. The CDR3 sequence: CASSQAGSASPLHF. CDR3 sequence (DNA): TGTGCCAGCAGCCAAGCGGGGAGCGCTTCACCCCTCCACTTT.

There are many counts of this clonotype. This chain joins TRBV7-3 and TRBJ2-2; D uncertain. The CDR3 covers 14 residues. Germline V lookup: CDR1 SGHTA, CDR2 FQGTGA. V was cut by 3 bases and J by 7 bases, with 12 bases left in between. CDR3 residues: CASSLDIGFGELFF. CDR3 in DNA: TGTGCCAGCAGCTTGGATATTGGGTTCGGGGAGCTGTTTTTT.

This clonotype was counted only a few times. This chain connects TRBV6-5 to TRBJ1-2; 8 bases match TRBD1. Per the germline V gene, CDR1 is MNHEY and CDR2 is SVGAGI. The CDR3 contains 15 residues. Trimming removed 2 bases from V and 2 bases from J; junction bases left unmatched: 4. CDR3 DNA: TGTGCCAGCAGTTACCCTGGGACAGGAAACTATGGCTACACCTTC. Residues: CASSYPGTGNYGYTF.

This clonotype was counted many times. The chain uses TRBV20-1 and TRBJ2-5, with TRBD2 identical over 13 bases. The CDR3 runs to 15 residues. The germline V gene has CDR1 DFQATT and CDR2 SNEGSKA (reference sequence). Trimming took 8 bases from V and 2 from J; bases not matched to a gene: 8. CDR3 coding DNA: TGCAGTAGGGGGGGACTAGCGGGATGGCAAGAGACCCAGTACTTC. Translating it yields CSRGGLAGWQETQYF.

This clonotype was observed at least ten times. This chain links TRBV27 with TRBJ1-1; D unclear. V lost 7 bases and J 1 base, leaving 16 bases between the germline ends. The CDR3 is 15 amino acids. In germline, CDR1 is MNHEY, CDR2 SMNVEV (reference sequence). The CDR3 here is CASINLRSGNTEAFF. The CDR3 bases are TGTGCCAGCATTAATCTGAGGTCCGGGAACACTGAAGCTTTCTTT.

This clonotype was detected ten times or more. The V call is TRBV12-3 or TRBV12-4, the J call TRBJ2-7; 9 bases fit TRBD1. V shed 2 bases and J 7 bases; nucleotides not matched to a gene: 6. The CDR3 sequence is 14 residues long. As DNA, the CDR3 is TGTGCCAGCAGTTTACGACAGGGGGGTTGGGAGCAGTACTTC. Protein sequence: CASSLRQGGWEQYF.

The chain is built from TRBV6-1 and TRBJ1-2; D is possibly TRBD1 (6 bases). Germline CDR1 and CDR2: MNHNS and SASEGT. There are 13 residues in the CDR3. V was clipped by 8 bases and J by 3 bases, with 13 bases between them. The CDR3 region has the DNA TGTGCCAGCCTTGGGGGGGCTGACTATGGCTACACCTTC. Amino acids: CASLGGADYGYTF.